This TCR beta chain was captured by sequencing in a study of T cell changes during pregnancy in multiple sclerosis. Trimming left V 6 bases short and J 5 bases short, with 19 bases between. Germline loops: CDR1 MNHNY, CDR2 SVGAGI (reference sequence). The CDR3 totals 15 residues. Profiling relied on immunoSEQ multiplex PCR, and the TCRdb table lists in-frame clones only, not all of them. The sample holds under 45,000 clones, approximately 91% seen once. This receptor was identified in a female donor in good health, enrolled as a control in a pregnancy study. Sequences were derived from peripheral blood, sampled in the second trimester of pregnancy. The rearrangement links TRBV6-6 to TRBJ1-1, with D uncertain. In DNA, the CDR3 is TGTGCCAGCAGGGACTCCCGGGGAGGATGGACTGAAGCTTTCTTT. It specifies CASRDSRGGWTEAFF.